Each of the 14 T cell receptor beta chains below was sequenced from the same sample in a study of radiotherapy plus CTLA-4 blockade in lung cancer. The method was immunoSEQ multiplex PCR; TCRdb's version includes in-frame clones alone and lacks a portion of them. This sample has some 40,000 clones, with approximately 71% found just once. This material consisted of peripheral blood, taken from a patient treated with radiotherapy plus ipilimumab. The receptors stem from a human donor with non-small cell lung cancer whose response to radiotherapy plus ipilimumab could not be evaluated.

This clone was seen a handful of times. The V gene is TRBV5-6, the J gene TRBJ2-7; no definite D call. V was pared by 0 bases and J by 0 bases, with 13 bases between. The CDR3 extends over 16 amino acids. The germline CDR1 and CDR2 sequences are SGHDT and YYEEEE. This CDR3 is CASSLEGGSYSYEQYF. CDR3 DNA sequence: TGTGCCAGCAGCTTGGAAGGCGGAAGTTACTCCTACGAGCAGTACTTC.

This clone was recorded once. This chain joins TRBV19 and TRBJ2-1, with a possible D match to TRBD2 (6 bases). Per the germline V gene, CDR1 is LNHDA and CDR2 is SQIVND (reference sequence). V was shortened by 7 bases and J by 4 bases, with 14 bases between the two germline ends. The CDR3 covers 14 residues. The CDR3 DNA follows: TGTGCCAGTAATCGGGGGAATTCGTACAATGAGCAGTTCTTC. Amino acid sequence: CASNRGNSYNEQFF.

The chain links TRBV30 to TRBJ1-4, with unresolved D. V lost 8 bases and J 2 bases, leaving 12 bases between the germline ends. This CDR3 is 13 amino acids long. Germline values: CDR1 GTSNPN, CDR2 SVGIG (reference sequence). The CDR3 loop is CAGSRGTNEKLFF. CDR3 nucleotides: TGTGCCGGATCGCGCGGGACTAATGAAAAACTGTTTTTT.

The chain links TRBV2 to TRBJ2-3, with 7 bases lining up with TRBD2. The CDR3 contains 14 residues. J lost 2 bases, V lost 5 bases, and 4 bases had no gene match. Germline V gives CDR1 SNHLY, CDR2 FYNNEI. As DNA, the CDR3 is TGTGCCAGCAGTACCCGGGACTACACAGATACGCAGTATTTT. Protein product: CASSTRDYTDTQYF.

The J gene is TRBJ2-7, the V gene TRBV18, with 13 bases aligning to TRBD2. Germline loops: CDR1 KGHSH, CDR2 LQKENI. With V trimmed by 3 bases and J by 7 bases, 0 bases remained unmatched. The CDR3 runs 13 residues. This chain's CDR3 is CASSPGLAGEQYF. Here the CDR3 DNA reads TGTGCCAGCTCACCGGGACTAGCGGGGGAGCAGTACTTC.

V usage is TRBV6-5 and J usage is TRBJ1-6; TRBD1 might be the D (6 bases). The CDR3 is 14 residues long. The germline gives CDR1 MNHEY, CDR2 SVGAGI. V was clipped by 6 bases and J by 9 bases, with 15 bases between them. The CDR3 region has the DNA TGTGCCAGCAGCAGGGGAAGGGACGCTTCACCCCTCCACTTT. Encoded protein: CASSRGRDASPLHF.

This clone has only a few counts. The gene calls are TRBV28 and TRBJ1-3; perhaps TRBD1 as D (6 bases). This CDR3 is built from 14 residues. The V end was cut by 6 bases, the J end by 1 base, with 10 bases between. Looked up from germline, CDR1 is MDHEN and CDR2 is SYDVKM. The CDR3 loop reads CASSRTVSGNTIYF. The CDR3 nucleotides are TGTGCCAGCAGCAGGACAGTGTCTGGAAACACCATATATTTT.

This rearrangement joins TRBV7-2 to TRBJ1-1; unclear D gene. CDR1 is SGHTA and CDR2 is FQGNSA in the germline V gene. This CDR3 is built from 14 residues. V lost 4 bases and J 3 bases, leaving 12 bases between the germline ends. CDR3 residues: CASSWPEGYTEAFF. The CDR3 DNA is TGTGCCAGCAGCTGGCCGGAGGGTTACACTGAAGCTTTCTTT.

CDR3 DNA sequence: TGTGCCAGCAGCCCTTTCCGACAGAGAGACTATGGCTACACCTTC. It translates to CASSPFRQRDYGYTF. The chain carries TRBV7-2 and TRBJ1-2; possible D gene TRBD1, 5 bases. The CDR3 contains 15 residues. The germline V and J ends were trimmed by 5 bases and 3 bases, with 16 bases remaining between them. Germline CDR1 SGHTA, CDR2 FQGNSA.

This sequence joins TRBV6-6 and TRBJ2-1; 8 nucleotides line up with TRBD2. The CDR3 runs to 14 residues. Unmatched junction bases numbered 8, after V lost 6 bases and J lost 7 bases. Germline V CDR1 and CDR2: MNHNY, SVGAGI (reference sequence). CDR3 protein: CASSPGGRWNEQFF. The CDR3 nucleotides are TGTGCCAGCAGCCCGGGGGGGAGGTGGAATGAGCAGTTCTTC.

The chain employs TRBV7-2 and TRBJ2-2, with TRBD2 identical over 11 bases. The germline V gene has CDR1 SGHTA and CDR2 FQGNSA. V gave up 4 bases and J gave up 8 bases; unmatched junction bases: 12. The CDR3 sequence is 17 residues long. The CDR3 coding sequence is TGTGCCAGCAGCTCCCGCGGCGCTAGCGGGAGGACGGGGGAGCTGTTTTTT. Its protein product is CASSSRGASGRTGELFF. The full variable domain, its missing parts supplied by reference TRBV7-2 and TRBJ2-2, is GAGVSQSPSNKVTEKGKDVELRCDPISGHTALYWYRQSLGQGLEFLIYFQGNSAPDKSGLPSDRFSAERTGGSVSTLTIQRTQQEDSAVYLCASSSRGASGRTGELFFGEGSRLTVL.

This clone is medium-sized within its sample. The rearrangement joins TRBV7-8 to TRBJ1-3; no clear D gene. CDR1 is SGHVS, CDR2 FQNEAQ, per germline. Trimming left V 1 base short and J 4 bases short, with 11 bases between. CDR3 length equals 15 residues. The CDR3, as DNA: TGTGCCAGCAGCTTAGGGACTTACTACGGAAACACCATATATTTT. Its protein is CASSLGTYYGNTIYF.

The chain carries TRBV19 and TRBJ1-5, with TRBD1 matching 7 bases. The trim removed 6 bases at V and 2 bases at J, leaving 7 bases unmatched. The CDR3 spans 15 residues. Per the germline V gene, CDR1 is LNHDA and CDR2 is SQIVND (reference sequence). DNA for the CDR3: TGTGCCAGTAGGTCACAGGGGATTGGCAATCAGCCCCAGCATTTT. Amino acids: CASRSQGIGNQPQHF.

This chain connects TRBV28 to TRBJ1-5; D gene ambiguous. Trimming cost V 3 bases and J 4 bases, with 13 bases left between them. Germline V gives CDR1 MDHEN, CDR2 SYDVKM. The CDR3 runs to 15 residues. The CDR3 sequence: CASSFPDGLNQPQHF. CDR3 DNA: TGTGCCAGCAGTTTCCCGGACGGACTTAATCAGCCCCAGCATTTT.